A single TCR beta chain is shown here with its context. Per the original data handling: Reference gene primer amplification yielded estimated nucleated cell counts. Sequenced by immunoSEQ multiplex PCR; TCRdb stores in-frame clones only, minus some. The V and J calls and the clone size are those of that table, but D and trimming were determined from the DNA. This repertoire shows around 86,000 clones, 80% to 90% found once; its top ten account for around 7%. There are 15 residues in the CDR3. V dropped 2 bases and J dropped 5 bases, with 16 bases sitting between them. Germline V lookup: CDR1 SGHAT, CDR2 FQNNGV. The sample is drawn from a study of blood T cell repertoires in COVID-19. Study-level background: COVID-19 samples from acute and convalescent phases originated in the United States, Italy and Spain. From T cells, B-cell-depleted T cells, or PBMCs came the material, which was cDNA or gDNA.

This clonotype originated in a human donor with acute or convalescent COVID-19. The donor label of this sample is uncertain. The chain employs TRBV11-2 and TRBJ2-7; D unclear. Sequencing was carried out using peripheral blood. The DNA for the CDR3 is TGTGCCAGCAGCTTACTTGGCGGATATCCCCACGAGCAGTACTTC. This gives the protein CASSLLGGYPHEQYF.